One T cell receptor beta chain is described in this entry. The CDR3 loop spans 15 amino acids. Germline V lookup: CDR1 LNHDA, CDR2 SQIVND (reference sequence). The junction had 7 bases not matched to a gene; V was cut back by 6 bases and J by 6 bases. The time point here: cycle 4 day 1 (C4D1), after more than five weeks of nivolumab. Every patient had relapsed following autologous stem cell transplantation, and cohorts differed in brentuximab vedotin exposure. Patients showed best responses of complete response, partial response or progressive disease. This record comes from a study of PD-1 blockade in classical Hodgkin lymphoma. Sequencing was performed with immunoSEQ multiplex PCR; in TCRdb, only in-frame clones are kept and a portion is missing. Among 23,000 or so clones listed, over 65% were seen once.

The rearrangement joins TRBV19 to TRBJ1-5; 11 positions match TRBD1. This clonotype originated in a human donor with classical Hodgkin lymphoma. Sequences were derived from peripheral blood mononuclear cells (PBMCs), sampled before the fourth cycle of nivolumab. The CDR3 coding sequence is TGTGCCAGTAGCGGGACAGGGGGTGAGGGTCAGCCCCAGCATTTT. It is translated as CASSGTGGEGQPQHF.